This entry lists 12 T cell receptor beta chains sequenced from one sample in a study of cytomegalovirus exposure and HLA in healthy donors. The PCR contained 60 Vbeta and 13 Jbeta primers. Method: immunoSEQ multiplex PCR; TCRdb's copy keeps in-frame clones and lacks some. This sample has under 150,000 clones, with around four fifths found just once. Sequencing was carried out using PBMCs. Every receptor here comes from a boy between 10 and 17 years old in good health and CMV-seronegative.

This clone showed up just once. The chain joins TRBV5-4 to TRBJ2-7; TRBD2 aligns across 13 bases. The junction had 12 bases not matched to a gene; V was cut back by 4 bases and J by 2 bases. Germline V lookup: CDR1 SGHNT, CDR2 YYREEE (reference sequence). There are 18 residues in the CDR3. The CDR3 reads CASSLGLAGRQMTYEQYF. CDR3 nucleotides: TGTGCCAGCAGCCTGGGACTAGCGGGACGTCAAATGACCTACGAGCAGTACTTC.

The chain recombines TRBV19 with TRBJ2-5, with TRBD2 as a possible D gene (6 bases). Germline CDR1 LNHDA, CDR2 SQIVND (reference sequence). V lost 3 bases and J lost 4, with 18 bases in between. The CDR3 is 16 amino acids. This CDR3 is CASSMGGGWEGETQYF. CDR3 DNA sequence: TGTGCCAGTAGTATGGGTGGGGGGTGGGAAGGAGAGACCCAGTACTTC.

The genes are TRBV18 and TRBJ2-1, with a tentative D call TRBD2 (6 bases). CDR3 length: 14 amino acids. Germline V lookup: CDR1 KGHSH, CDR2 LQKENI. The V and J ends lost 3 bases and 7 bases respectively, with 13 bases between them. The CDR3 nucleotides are TGTGCCAGCTCACCCGAGACTAGAGGTAATGAGCAGTTCTTC. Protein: CASSPETRGNEQFF.

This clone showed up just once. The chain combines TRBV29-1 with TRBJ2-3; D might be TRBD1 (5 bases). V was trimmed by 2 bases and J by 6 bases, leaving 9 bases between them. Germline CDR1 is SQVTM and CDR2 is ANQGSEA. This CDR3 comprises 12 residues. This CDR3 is CSVEKGRDTQYF. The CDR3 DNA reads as TGCAGCGTTGAAAAGGGGCGGGATACGCAGTATTTT.

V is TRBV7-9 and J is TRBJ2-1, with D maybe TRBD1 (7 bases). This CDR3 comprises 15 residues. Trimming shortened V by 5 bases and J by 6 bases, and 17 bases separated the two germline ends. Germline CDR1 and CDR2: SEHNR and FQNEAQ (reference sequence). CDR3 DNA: TGTGCCAGCAGCCCCGGCGGGACAGTAGGCAATGAGCAGTTCTTC. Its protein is CASSPGGTVGNEQFF.

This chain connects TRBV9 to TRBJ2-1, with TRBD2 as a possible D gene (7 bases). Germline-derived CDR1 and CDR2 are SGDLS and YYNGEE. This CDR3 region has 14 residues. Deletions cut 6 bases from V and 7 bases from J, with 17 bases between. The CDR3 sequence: CASKGGSSPNEQFF. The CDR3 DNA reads TGTGCCAGCAAGGGGGGGTCCTCTCCAAATGAGCAGTTCTTC.

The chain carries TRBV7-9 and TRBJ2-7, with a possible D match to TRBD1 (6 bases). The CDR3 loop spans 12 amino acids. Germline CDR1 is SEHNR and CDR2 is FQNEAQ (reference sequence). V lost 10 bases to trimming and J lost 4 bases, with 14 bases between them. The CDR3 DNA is TGTGCCACAAGACAGGATACTTACGAGCAGTACTTC. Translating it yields CATRQDTYEQYF.

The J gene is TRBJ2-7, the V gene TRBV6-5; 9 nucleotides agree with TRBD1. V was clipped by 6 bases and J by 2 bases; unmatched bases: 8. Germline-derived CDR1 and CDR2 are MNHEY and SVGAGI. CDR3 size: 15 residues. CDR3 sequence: CASSYRDRATYEQYF. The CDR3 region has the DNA TGTGCCAGCAGCTATCGGGACAGGGCGACCTACGAGCAGTACTTC.

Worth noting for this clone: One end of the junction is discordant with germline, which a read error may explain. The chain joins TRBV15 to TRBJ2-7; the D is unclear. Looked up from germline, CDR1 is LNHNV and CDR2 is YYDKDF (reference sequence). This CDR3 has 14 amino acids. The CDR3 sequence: CATSGDLGSYEQYF. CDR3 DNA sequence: TGTGCCACCAGCGGAGATCTAGGTTCCTACGAGCAGTACTTC.

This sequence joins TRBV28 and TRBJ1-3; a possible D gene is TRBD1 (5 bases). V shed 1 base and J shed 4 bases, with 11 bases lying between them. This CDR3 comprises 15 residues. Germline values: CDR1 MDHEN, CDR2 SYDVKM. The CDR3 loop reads CASSLSRGRGNTIYF. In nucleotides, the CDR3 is TGTGCCAGCAGTTTATCCCGGGGGAGAGGAAACACCATATATTTT.

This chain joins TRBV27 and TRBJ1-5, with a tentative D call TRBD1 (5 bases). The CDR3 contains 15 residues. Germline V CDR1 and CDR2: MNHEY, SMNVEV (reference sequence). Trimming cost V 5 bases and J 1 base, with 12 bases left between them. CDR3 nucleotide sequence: TGTGCCAGCAGTAAGGAGGGGATCAGCAATCAGCCCCAGCATTTT. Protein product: CASSKEGISNQPQHF.

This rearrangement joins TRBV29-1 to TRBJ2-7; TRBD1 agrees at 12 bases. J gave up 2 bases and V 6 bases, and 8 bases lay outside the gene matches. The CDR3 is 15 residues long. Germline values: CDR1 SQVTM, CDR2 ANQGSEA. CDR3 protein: CSVTRDRGQTYEQYF. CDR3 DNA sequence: TGCAGCGTCACACGGGACAGGGGGCAGACCTACGAGCAGTACTTC.